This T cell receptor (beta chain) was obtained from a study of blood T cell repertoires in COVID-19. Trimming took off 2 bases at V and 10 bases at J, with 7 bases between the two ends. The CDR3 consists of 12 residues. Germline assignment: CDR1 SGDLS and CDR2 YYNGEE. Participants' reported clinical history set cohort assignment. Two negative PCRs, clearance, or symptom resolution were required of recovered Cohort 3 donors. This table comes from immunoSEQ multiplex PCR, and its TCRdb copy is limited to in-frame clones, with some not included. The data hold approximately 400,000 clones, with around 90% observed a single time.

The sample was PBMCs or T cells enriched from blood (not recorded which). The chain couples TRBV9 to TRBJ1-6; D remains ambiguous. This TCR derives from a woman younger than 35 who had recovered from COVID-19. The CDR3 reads CASSVGGSPLHF. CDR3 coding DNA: TGTGCCAGCAGCGTGGGAGGATCACCCCTCCACTTT.